A single sample is the source of the 22 T cell receptor beta chains below, sequenced in a study of T-cell reconstitution after alpha-beta-depleted transplantation in children (dated by TCRdb to the mid-2010s). Libraries came from PCR. Sequencing relied on an Illumina HiSeq 2500. To normalize quantification of the TCRbeta repertoire, the TCR libraries were built with molecular barcoding that relied on unique molecular identifiers. In-frame beta chains were kept once TCRdb had trimmed the public reads at Q25 with fastp and called clones with MiXCR. When rows share a CDR3 protein, they turn into one entry using the most common DNA and genes. The sample table shows around 680,000 distinct CDR3 sequences, and around 16% are seen once. Of the sample, approximately 1% falls within the top ten clones. Sequences were derived from PBMCs from the stem cell graft donor, sampled from the stem cell graft. The receptors originated from a human donor who donated a stem cell graft to a child with acute myeloid leukemia.

This clonotype was observed a handful of times. The chain employs TRBV5-1 and TRBJ2-1; unclear D gene. The CDR3 consists of 16 residues. Trimming pared 4 bases from V and 0 bases from J, leaving 14 bases between. Germline V gene data show CDR1 as SGHRS and CDR2 as YFSETQ. CDR3 sequence: CASSLDGQSSYNEQFF. In nucleotides, the CDR3 is TGCGCCAGCAGCCTGGACGGCCAGAGCTCCTACAATGAGCAGTTCTTC.

V is TRBV5-1 and J is TRBJ1-2; D perhaps matches TRBD1 (5 bases). CDR3 length: 14 amino acids. V shed 2 bases and J shed 2 bases, with 10 bases lying between them. Per germline, CDR1 SGHRS and CDR2 YFSETQ. CDR3 sequence reads: CASSFLQGNYGYTF. CDR3 nucleotide sequence: TGCGCCAGCAGCTTCCTCCAGGGAAACTATGGCTACACCTTC.

The chain links TRBV25-1 to TRBJ1-1; D is possibly TRBD1 (5 bases). In germline, CDR1 is MGHDK, CDR2 SYGVNS. This CDR3 contains 13 residues. V was shortened by 1 base and J by 4 bases, with 7 bases between the two germline ends. CDR3 amino acids: CASSESRATEAFF. The CDR3 DNA reads as TGTGCCAGCAGTGAATCCAGGGCCACTGAAGCTTTCTTT. Full variable domain (rest looked up from reference TRBV25-1 and TRBJ1-1): EADIYQTPRYLVIGTGKKITLECSQTMGHDKMYWYQQDPGMELHLIHYSYGVNSTEKGDLSSESTVSRIRTEHFPLTLESARPSHTSQYLCASSESRATEAFFGQGTRLTVV.

The rearrangement joins TRBV7-2 to TRBJ2-5; D may match TRBD1 or TRBD2 (5 bases each). The CDR3 is 13 amino acids. The germline gives CDR1 SGHTA, CDR2 FQGNSA. V dropped 5 bases and J dropped 5 bases, with 12 bases sitting between them. The CDR3 bases are TGTGCCAGCAGCCGGGACCTAACGGAGACCCAGTACTTC. Amino acids: CASSRDLTETQYF.

The chain uses TRBV5-6 and TRBJ1-5, with a tentative D call TRBD1 (5 bases). V lost 5 bases and J lost 0, with 9 bases in between. The CDR3 spans 14 residues. CDR1 is SGHDT and CDR2 is YYEEEE in the germline V gene. The CDR3 bases are TGTGCCAGCAGTCGGGGCACTAGCAATCAGCCCCAGCATTTT. Amino acid sequence: CASSRGTSNQPQHF.

This clonotype has only a few counts. The genes are TRBV7-9 and TRBJ1-1; D gene unclear. Per germline, CDR1 SEHNR and CDR2 FQNEAQ (reference sequence). Deletions cut 1 base from V and 1 base from J, with 10 bases between. The CDR3 extends over 15 amino acids. The CDR3 DNA is TGTGCCAGCAGCTTAGGTACCAGAGAGAACACTGAAGCTTTCTTT. Its protein is CASSLGTRENTEAFF.

V gene TRBV18 combines with J gene TRBJ2-5; no clear D. CDR3 length equals 15 residues. V lost 3 bases and J lost 1, with 12 bases in between. Germline CDR1 KGHSH, CDR2 LQKENI. The CDR3 coding sequence is TGTGCCAGCTCACCCCGGGTGGCCAGCCAAGAGACCCAGTACTTC. Amino acid sequence: CASSPRVASQETQYF.

This clonotype was seen repeatedly, ten times or more. The J gene is TRBJ2-1, the V gene TRBV6-1; 9 bases fit TRBD2. Unmatched junction bases numbered 14, after V lost 8 bases and J lost 3 bases. CDR1 is MNHNS, CDR2 SASEGT, per germline. The CDR3 has 17 amino acids. CDR3 in DNA: TGTGCCAGCGGCCCCAGGTTTGTAGCGGGGGTCTACAATGAGCAGTTCTTC. It yields the protein CASGPRFVAGVYNEQFF.

This clonotype was picked up a small number of times. This chain links TRBV12-3 or TRBV12-4 with TRBJ2-2; D may be TRBD1 (6 bases). V lost 3 bases to trimming and J lost 0 bases, with 8 bases between them. This CDR3 region has 15 residues. Written as DNA, the CDR3 is TGTGCCAGCAGTTTGGACAGTACGAACACCGGGGAGCTGTTTTTT. It codes for CASSLDSTNTGELFF.

In this sample, this clonotype turned up once. V is TRBV7-3 and J is TRBJ2-3; D possibly corresponds to TRBD2 (6 bases). This CDR3 region has 13 residues. V was cut by 3 bases and J by 7 bases, with 11 bases left in between. The germline V gene has CDR1 SGHTA and CDR2 FQGTGA. CDR3 sequence: CASSLEGSNTQYF. CDR3 bases: TGTGCCAGCAGCTTGGAGGGATCCAATACGCAGTATTTT.

This chain connects TRBV7-9 to TRBJ2-7; TRBD2 matches 8 bases. There are 15 residues in the CDR3. CDR1 and CDR2 from the germline V gene are SEHNR and FQNEAQ (reference sequence). Unmatched junction bases numbered 11, after V lost 1 base and J lost 9 bases. The CDR3 nucleotides read TGTGCCAGCAGCTTAGGGGCGGGGGGCTTAGAGGCGCAGTACTTC. Residues: CASSLGAGGLEAQYF.

This clonotype was observed at least ten times. This chain links TRBV20-1 with TRBJ1-2; a possible D gene is TRBD1 (6 bases). The V end was cut by 4 bases, the J end by 8 bases, with 11 bases between. This CDR3 spans 11 amino acids. Germline lookup yields CDR1 DFQATT and CDR2 SNEGSKA (reference sequence). The CDR3 spells CSATGEHGYTF. CDR3 nucleotides: TGCAGTGCTACAGGGGAGCACGGCTACACCTTC.

The table lists this clonotype with many counts. The V gene is TRBV20-1, the J gene TRBJ1-2; D might be TRBD1 (5 bases). Germline V CDR1 and CDR2: DFQATT, SNEGSKA (reference sequence). This CDR3 has 13 residues. Trimming took off 5 bases at V and 2 bases at J, with 12 bases between the two ends. CDR3: CSAQQAVNYGYTF. As DNA, the CDR3 is TGCAGTGCTCAACAGGCCGTGAACTATGGCTACACCTTC.

This clonotype has a count of ten or more. This rearrangement joins TRBV12-3 or TRBV12-4 to TRBJ2-7; D is uncertain. V was shortened by 6 bases and J by 6 bases, with 21 bases between the two germline ends. The CDR3 extends over 15 amino acids. The CDR3 sequence is CASSRYSVTRTEQYF. The CDR3 nucleotides read TGTGCCAGCAGCCGCTACAGCGTCACGAGGACCGAGCAGTACTTC.

This clonotype was observed many times. The rearrangement links TRBV7-2 to TRBJ2-4; 8 bases fit TRBD1. The CDR3 extends over 16 amino acids. After removal of 5 bases from V and 3 bases from J, the junction contained 9 bases not matched to a gene. Germline V CDR1 and CDR2: SGHTA, FQGNSA. CDR3 residues: CASSPSAGQGKNIQYF. The CDR3 DNA follows: TGTGCCAGCAGCCCTTCGGCCGGACAGGGCAAAAACATTCAGTACTTC. Filled out from reference TRBV7-2 and TRBJ2-4, the complete variable domain reads GAGVSQSPSNKVTEKGKDVELRCDPISGHTALYWYRQSLGQGLEFLIYFQGNSAPDKSGLPSDRFSAERTGGSVSTLTIQRTQQEDSAVYLCASSPSAGQGKNIQYFGAGTRLSVL.

This clonotype has more than one count but fewer than ten. The chain is built from TRBV18 and TRBJ1-1; D is unclear. The CDR3 is 13 amino acids. Germline CDR1 and CDR2: KGHSH and LQKENI. With 6 bases removed from V and 3 bases from J, the gap between germline ends came to 11 bases. The CDR3 nucleotides read TGTGCCAGCTCGGCCGACAAATACACTGAAGCTTTCTTT. It encodes CASSADKYTEAFF.

The chain has TRBV7-9 and TRBJ2-2, with D uncertain. CDR3 length: 13 amino acids. Deletions cut 4 bases from V and 4 bases from J, with 7 bases between. The germline V gene encodes CDR1 SEHNR and CDR2 FQNEAQ (reference sequence). Here the CDR3 DNA reads TGTGCCAGCAGCTCGGCGCGCACCGGGGAGCTGTTTTTT. Translating it yields CASSSARTGELFF.

In this sample, this clonotype turned up a few times. The chain is built from TRBV4-3 and TRBJ2-6; TRBD2 matches 9 bases. CDR1 and CDR2 from the germline V gene are LGHNA and YSLEER. The CDR3 runs 19 residues. The V and J ends lost 5 bases and 0 bases, in that order; junction bases with no gene match: 11. The CDR3 loop is CASSSQDAGGFSGANVLTF. CDR3 nucleotide sequence: TGCGCCAGCAGCTCACAGGACGCGGGGGGGTTCTCTGGGGCCAACGTCCTGACTTTC.

This clonotype was observed many times. V gene TRBV20-1 combines with J gene TRBJ2-2; 7 nucleotides agree with TRBD2. Per germline, CDR1 DFQATT and CDR2 SNEGSKA (reference sequence). The CDR3 runs 15 residues. The CDR3: CMTSPAKPNTGELFF. CDR3 nucleotide sequence: TGCATGACTAGCCCAGCAAAACCGAACACCGGGGAGCTGTTTTTT.

Ten or more counts support this clonotype. V gene TRBV29-1 combines with J gene TRBJ2-1; D gene uncertain. Per the germline V gene, CDR1 is SQVTM and CDR2 is ANQGSEA. The CDR3 totals 11 residues. This CDR3 reads CRAESYNEQFF. CDR3 coding DNA: TGCAGGGCTGAATCCTACAATGAGCAGTTCTTC.

This clonotype was seen at least ten times. This CDR3 reads CSATSPGQIKTQYF. The CDR3 coding sequence is TGCAGTGCCACAAGTCCGGGACAGATTAAGACCCAGTACTTC. V and J are TRBV20-1 and TRBJ2-5; 7 bases map to TRBD1. The V segment lost 6 bases and the J segment 6 bases; nucleotides outside the gene matches: 13. The CDR3 runs to 14 residues. Germline CDR1 is DFQATT and CDR2 is SNEGSKA (reference sequence).

The gene calls are TRBV15 and TRBJ2-3; the D is unclear. V was shortened by 3 bases and J by 0 bases, with 7 bases between the two germline ends. The CDR3 totals 14 residues. Per the germline V gene, CDR1 is LNHNV and CDR2 is YYDKDF (reference sequence). CDR3 nucleotide sequence: TGTGCCACCAGCAGGGTCAGGAGCACAGATACGCAGTATTTT. Residues: CATSRVRSTDTQYF.